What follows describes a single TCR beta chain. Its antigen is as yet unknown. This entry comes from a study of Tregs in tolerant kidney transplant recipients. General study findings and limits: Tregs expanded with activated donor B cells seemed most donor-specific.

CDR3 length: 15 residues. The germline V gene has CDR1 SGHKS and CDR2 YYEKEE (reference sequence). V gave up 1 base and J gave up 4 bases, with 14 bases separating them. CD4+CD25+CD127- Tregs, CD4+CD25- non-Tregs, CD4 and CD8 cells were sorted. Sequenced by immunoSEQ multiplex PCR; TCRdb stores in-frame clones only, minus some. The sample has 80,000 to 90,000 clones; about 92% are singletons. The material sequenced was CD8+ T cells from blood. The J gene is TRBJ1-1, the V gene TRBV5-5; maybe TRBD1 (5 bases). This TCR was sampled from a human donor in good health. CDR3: CASSLWGRRSTEAFF. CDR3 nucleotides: TGTGCCAGCAGCTTGTGGGGCAGGAGGAGCACTGAAGCTTTCTTT.